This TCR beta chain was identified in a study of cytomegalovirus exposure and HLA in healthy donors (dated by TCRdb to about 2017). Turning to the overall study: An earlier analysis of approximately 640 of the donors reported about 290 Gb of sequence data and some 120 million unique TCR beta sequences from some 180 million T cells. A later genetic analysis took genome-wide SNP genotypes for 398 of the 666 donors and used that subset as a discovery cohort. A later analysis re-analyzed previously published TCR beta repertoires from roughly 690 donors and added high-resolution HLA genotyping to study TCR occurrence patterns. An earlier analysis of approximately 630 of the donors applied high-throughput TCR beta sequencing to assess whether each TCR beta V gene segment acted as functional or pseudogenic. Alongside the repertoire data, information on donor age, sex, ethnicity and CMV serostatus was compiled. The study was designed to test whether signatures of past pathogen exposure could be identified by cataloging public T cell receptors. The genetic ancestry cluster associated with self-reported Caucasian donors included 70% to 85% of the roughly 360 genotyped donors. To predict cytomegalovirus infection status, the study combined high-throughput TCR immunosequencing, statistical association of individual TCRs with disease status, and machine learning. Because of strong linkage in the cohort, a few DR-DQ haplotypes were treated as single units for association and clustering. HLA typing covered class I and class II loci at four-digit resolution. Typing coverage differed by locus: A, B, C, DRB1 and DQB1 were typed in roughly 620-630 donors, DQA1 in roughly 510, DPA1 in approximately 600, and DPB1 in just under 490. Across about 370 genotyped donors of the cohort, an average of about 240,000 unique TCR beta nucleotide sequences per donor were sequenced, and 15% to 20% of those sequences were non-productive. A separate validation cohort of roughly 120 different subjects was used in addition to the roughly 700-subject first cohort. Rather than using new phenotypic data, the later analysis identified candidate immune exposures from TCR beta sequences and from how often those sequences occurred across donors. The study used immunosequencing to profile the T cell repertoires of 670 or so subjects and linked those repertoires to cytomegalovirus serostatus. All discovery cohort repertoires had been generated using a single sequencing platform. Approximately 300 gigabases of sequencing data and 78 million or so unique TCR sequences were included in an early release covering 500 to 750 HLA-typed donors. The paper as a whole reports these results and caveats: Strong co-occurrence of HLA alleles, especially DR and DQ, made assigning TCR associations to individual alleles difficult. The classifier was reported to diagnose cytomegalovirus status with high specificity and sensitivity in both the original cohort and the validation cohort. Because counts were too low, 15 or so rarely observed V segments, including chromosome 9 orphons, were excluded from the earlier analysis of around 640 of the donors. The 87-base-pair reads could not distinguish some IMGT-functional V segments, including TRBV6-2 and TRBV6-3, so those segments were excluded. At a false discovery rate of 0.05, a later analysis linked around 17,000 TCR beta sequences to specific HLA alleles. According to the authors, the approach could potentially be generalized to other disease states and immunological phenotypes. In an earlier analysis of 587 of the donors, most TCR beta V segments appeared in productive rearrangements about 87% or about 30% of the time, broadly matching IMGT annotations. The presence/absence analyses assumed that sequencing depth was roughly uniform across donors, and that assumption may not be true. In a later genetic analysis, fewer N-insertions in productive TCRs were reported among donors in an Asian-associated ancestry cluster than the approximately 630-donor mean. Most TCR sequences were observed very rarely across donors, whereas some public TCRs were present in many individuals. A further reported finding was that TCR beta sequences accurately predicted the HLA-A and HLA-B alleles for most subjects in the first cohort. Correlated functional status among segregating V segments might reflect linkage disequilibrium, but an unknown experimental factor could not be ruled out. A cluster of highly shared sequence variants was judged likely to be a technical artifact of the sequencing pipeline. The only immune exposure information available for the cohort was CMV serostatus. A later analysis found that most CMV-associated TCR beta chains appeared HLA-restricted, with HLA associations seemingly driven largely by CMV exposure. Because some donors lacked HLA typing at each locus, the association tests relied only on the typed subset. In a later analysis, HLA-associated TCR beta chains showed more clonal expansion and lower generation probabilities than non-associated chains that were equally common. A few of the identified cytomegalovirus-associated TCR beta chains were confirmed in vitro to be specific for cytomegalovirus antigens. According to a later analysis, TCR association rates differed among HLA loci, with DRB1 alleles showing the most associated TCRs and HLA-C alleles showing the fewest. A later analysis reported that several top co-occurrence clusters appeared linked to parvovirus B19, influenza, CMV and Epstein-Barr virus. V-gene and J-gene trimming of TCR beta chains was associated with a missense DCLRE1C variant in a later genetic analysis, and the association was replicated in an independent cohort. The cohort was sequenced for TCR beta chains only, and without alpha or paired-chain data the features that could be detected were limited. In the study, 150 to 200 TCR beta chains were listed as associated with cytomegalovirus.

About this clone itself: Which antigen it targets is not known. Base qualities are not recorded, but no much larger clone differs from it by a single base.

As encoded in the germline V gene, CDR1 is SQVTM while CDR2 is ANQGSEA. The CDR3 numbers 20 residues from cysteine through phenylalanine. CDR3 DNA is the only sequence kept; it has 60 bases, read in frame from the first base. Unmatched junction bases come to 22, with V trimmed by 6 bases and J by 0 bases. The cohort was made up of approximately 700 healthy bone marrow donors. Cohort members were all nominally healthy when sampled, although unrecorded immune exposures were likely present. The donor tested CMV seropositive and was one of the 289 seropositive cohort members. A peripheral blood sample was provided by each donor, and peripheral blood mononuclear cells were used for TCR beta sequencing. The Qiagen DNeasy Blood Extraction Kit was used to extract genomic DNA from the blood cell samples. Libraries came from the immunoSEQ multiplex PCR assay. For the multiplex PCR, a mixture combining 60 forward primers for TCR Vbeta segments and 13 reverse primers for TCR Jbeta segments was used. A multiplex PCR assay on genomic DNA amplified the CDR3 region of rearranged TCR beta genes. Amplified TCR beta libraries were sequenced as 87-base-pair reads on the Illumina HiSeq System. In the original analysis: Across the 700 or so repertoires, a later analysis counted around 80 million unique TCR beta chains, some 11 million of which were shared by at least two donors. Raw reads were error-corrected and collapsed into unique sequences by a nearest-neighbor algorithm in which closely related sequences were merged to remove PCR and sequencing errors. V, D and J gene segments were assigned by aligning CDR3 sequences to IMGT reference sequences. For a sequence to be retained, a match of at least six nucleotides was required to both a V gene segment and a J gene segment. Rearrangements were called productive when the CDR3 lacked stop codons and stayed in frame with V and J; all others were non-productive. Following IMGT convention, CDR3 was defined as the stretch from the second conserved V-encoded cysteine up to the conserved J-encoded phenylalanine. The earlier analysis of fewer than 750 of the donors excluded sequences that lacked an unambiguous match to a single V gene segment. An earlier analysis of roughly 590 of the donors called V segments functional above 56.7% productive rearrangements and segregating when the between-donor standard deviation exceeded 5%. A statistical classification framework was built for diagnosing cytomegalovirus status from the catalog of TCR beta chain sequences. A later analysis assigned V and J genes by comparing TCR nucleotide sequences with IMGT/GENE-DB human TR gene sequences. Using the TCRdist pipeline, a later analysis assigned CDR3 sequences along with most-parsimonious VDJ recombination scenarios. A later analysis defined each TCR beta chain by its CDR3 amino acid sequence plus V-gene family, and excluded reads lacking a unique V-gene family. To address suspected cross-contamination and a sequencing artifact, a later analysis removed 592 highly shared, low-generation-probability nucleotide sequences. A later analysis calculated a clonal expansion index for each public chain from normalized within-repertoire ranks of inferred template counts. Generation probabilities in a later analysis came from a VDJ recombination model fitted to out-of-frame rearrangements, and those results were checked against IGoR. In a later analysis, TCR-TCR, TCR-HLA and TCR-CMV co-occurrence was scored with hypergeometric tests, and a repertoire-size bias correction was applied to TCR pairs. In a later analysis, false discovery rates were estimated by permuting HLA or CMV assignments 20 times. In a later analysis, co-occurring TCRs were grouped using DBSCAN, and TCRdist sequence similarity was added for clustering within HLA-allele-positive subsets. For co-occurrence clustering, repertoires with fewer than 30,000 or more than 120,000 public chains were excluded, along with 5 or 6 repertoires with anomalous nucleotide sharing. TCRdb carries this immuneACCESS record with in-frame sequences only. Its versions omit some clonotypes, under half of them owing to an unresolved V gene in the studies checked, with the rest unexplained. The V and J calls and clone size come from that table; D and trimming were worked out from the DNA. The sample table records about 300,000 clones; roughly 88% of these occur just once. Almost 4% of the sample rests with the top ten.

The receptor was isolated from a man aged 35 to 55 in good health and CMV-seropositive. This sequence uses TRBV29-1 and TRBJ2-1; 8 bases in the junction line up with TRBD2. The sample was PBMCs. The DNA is TGCAGCGTGGGGGGGGCCCGGTTGACTAGCGAGACCAGCTCCTACAATGAGCAGTTCTTC. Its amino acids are CSVGGARLTSETSSYNEQFF.